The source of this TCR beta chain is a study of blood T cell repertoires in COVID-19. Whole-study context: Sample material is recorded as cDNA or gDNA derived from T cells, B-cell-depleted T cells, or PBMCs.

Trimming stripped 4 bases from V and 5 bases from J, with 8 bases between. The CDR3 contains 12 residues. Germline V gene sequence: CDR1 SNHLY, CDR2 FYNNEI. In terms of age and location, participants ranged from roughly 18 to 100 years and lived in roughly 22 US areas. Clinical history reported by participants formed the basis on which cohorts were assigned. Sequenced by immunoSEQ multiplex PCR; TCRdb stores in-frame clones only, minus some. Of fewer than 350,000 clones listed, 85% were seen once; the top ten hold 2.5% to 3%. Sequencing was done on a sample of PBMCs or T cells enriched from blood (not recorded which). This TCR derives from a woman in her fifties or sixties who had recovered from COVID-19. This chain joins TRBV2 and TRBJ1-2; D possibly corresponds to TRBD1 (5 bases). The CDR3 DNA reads TGTGCCAGCAGTGGACAGAGTTATGGCTACACCTTC. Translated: CASSGQSYGYTF.